These T cell receptor beta chains were read from a single sample in a study of blood T cells in healthy people across ages. MiXCR, applied by TCRdb to the 5' RACE reads, yields one record per CDR3 protein. The sample shows approximately 800,000 distinct CDR3 sequences, about 46% of them seen only once. The sequencing input was blood. The receptors were sampled from an elderly man in good health. Both conserved end residues are part of each CDR3. D genes are given only for firm matches. Only some rows state a clone size, as once, few, many or a class for expanded clones.

clone size,J gene,D gene,V gene,CDR3 DNA,CDR3 protein
-,TRBJ1-2,TRBD1,TRBV4-3,TGCGCCAGCAGCCTTCGGACAGGGGATGGCTATGGCTACACCTTC,CASSLRTGDGYGYTF
-,TRBJ2-2,-,TRBV27,TGTGCCAGCAGTTTCGGCCGATCCGGGGAGCTGTTTTTT,CASSFGRSGELFF
-,TRBJ2-2,TRBD2,TRBV20-1,TGCAGTGCTACGCGGCGGGAGGGGGACACCGGGGAGCTGTTTTTT,CSATRREGDTGELFF
-,TRBJ2-7,-,TRBV5-4,TGTGCCAGCAGTACCGACTCCCACGAGCAGTACTTC,CASSTDSHEQYF
once,TRBJ2-4,-,TRBV7-2,TGTGCCAGCAGCTTAGCGGACCGGTCCAATTCGATAGCCAAAAACATTCAGTACTTC,CASSLADRSNSIAKNIQYF
-,TRBJ2-1,-,TRBV7-2,TGTGCCAGCAGCCCAAGAAGTCAGGCGTCATGGCAGTTCTTC,CASSPRSQASWQFF
-,TRBJ1-3,TRBD1,TRBV6-1,TGTGCCAGCAGTCCCGGGACAGGGGCGGACTCTGGAAACACCATATATTTT,CASSPGTGADSGNTIYF
few,TRBJ2-3,-,TRBV7-2,TGTGCCAGCAGCTATAGCGGAACCACAGATACGCAGTATTTT,CASSYSGTTDTQYF
-,TRBJ2-3,TRBD2,TRBV7-2,TGTGCCAGCAGCGCCCGGACTAGCGCCTTAACAGATACGCAGTATTTT,CASSARTSALTDTQYF
-,TRBJ1-2,-,TRBV15,TGTGCCACCAGAGGAGGCTATAACTATGGCTACACCTTC,CATRGGYNYGYTF
many,TRBJ2-1,TRBD2,TRBV6-2/TRBV6-3,TGTGCCAGCAGCCCCGGGACTAGCGGGAAGGAAGAGCAGTTCTTC,CASSPGTSGKEEQFF
-,TRBJ2-5,TRBD1,TRBV7-2,TGTGCCAGCAGCTTAGTATCGGGACAGGGGCCGGACAATGAGCAGTACTTC,CASSLVSGQGPDNEQYF
-,TRBJ2-3,-,TRBV11-2,TGTGCCAGCAGCTTAGTAGGTTGGGAGGCAGATACGCAGTATTTT,CASSLVGWEADTQYF
few,TRBJ2-1,TRBD1,TRBV24-1,TGTGCCACCAGTGCCCTAATTAATTGGACAGGAGAGAACAATGAGCAGTTCTTC,CATSALINWTGENNEQFF
-,TRBJ2-7,-,TRBV20-1,TGCAGTGCTAGAGCGGAGACTGACCGGGAGTACTTC,CSARAETDREYF
many,TRBJ2-1,TRBD2,TRBV2,TGTGCCAGCAGTGGGACTCGAGCGGGAGCTGAGCAGTTCTTC,CASSGTRAGAEQFF
-,TRBJ2-5,-,TRBV20-1,TGCAGTGCTAGAGACAGCCTCCGTGGAGAGACCCAGTACTTC,CSARDSLRGETQYF
-,TRBJ1-1,-,TRBV20-1,TGCAGTGCCAGTCCACCGGCGGGCACTGAAGCTTTCTTT,CSASPPAGTEAFF
-,TRBJ2-1,-,TRBV6-5,TGTGCCAGCAGCTACCGGAGAGGCGAGTACAATGAGCAGTTCTTC,CASSYRRGEYNEQFF
-,TRBJ1-1,-,TRBV14,TGTGCCAGCACCCCGTGGACGGTACTGGGCACTGAAGCTTTCTTT,CASTPWTVLGTEAFF
few,TRBJ2-7,TRBD1,TRBV7-2,TGTGCCAGCAGCGACCGGACAGGTGGATATGAGCAGTACTTC,CASSDRTGGYEQYF
few,TRBJ2-7,TRBD1,TRBV7-8,TGTGCCAGCAGCCTAACTTCGACAGGGGGGTCCTACGAGCAGTACTTC,CASSLTSTGGSYEQYF
-,TRBJ2-5,TRBD2,TRBV27,TGTGCCAGCAGCTACGGACTAGCGGGAGTAGGTAATGAGCAGTACTTC,CASSYGLAGVGNEQYF
few,TRBJ2-1,TRBD2,TRBV20-1,TGCAGTGCTATTACGGGTTTACTAGCGGGAGCGTCGGACAATGAGCAGTTCTTC,CSAITGLLAGASDNEQFF
-,TRBJ2-1,-,TRBV2,TGTGCCAGCAATTGGAGGGGGGAGGGTGAGCAGTTCTTC,CASNWRGEGEQFF